One and the same sample provided the 21 T cell receptor beta chains below, sequenced in a study of regulatory T cells in long-lasting Graves disease. In building TCR beta libraries, iRepertoire HTBI primers were used together with Arm-PCR of CDR3 regions. In TCRdb, the multiplex PCR reads were re-called with MiXCR into one record per CDR3 protein. Here the sample spans 300,000 to 450,000 distinct CDR3 sequences, roughly a sixth being singletons. Time point described: newly diagnosed GD, antithyroid drugs for less than 3 months. PBMC RNA was the source of the TCR library. The starting material was peripheral blood mononuclear cells (PBMCs), obtained at new diagnosis, from a patient treated with antithyroid drugs. The receptors come from a female donor with Graves disease.

The chain couples TRBV9 to TRBJ2-1; 7 bases align to TRBD2. The CDR3 extends over 17 amino acids. J was trimmed by 2 bases and V by 1 base; bases with no gene match: 9. Germline CDR1 SGDLS, CDR2 YYNGEE. The CDR3 is CASSVSTGEGPYNEQFF. The CDR3 DNA is TGTGCCAGCAGCGTAAGTACGGGGGAGGGCCCCTACAATGAGCAGTTCTTC.

This clonotype was seen at least ten times. The V gene is TRBV7-9, the J gene TRBJ2-2; possible D gene TRBD2, 6 bases. Germline V gene lookup returns CDR1 SEHNR and CDR2 FQNEAQ (reference sequence). With 4 bases removed from V and 6 bases from J, the gap between germline ends came to 12 bases. CDR3 length: 14 residues. The CDR3 loop reads CASSSLGGAGELFF. DNA for the CDR3: TGTGCCAGCAGCTCTCTAGGCGGGGCCGGGGAGCTGTTTTTT.

This clonotype was counted only a few times. V usage is TRBV10-3 and J usage is TRBJ2-7; 7 nucleotides align to TRBD1. Trimming at V came to 6 bases and at J to 0 bases, leaving 8 bases not matched to a gene. The CDR3 sequence is 15 residues long. Germline loops: CDR1 ENHRY, CDR2 SYGVKD. CDR3 sequence reads: CAISLGTASSYEQYF. CDR3 in DNA: TGTGCCATCAGCCTCGGGACAGCCAGCTCCTACGAGCAGTACTTC.

The V gene is TRBV4-3, the J gene TRBJ2-5; D is undetermined. Germline loops: CDR1 LGHNA, CDR2 YSLEER. The CDR3 totals 15 residues. Trimming stripped 0 bases from V and 7 bases from J, with 15 bases between. CDR3 DNA: TGCGCCAGCAGCCAAGATCTGGCTAAAGATGTGACCCAGTACTTC. Protein product: CASSQDLAKDVTQYF.

This clonotype was recorded at least ten times. This sequence joins TRBV28 and TRBJ2-4; D not certain. The CDR3 sequence is 17 residues long. The germline CDR1 and CDR2 sequences are MDHEN and SYDVKM. V was cut by 3 bases and J by 1 base, with 16 bases left in between. The CDR3 DNA reads as TGTGCCAGCAGTTTTAGGGCGGTCCTTGGGGCCAAAAACATTCAGTACTTC. This translates into CASSFRAVLGAKNIQYF.

The rearrangement links TRBV2 to TRBJ2-3; 12 positions match TRBD1. The CDR3 has 14 residues. V was pared by 4 bases and J by 6 bases, with 2 bases of the junction left unmatched. Germline V lookup: CDR1 SNHLY, CDR2 FYNNEI. The CDR3 DNA reads as TGTGCCAGCAGTGGGGACAGGGGGCCGGATACGCAGTATTTT. This encodes CASSGDRGPDTQYF. Looking up the rest from reference TRBV2 and TRBJ2-3 gives the full variable domain: EPEVTQTPSHQVTQMGQEVILRCVPISNHLYFYWYRQILGQKVEFLVSFYNNEISEKSEIFDDQFSVERPDGSNFTLKIRSTKLEDSAMYFCASSGDRGPDTQYFGPGTRLTVL.

Concerning this clonotype: At one end the junction does not follow the germline gene, possibly because of a read error. V is TRBV4-1 and J is TRBJ2-7; D uncertain. Germline V lookup: CDR1 MGHRA, CDR2 YSYEKL. This CDR3 has 13 residues. The CDR3 is CASSQPIGYEQCF. The CDR3, as DNA: TGCGCCAGCAGCCAGCCTATAGGCTACGAGCAGTGCTTC.

In this sample, this clonotype turned up a few times. The CDR3 protein is CASSYSGGTSGSYEQYF. As DNA, the CDR3 is TGTGCCAGCAGTTACTCAGGGGGGACTAGCGGCTCCTACGAGCAGTACTTC. The gene calls are TRBV6-5 and TRBJ2-7; 11 bases match TRBD2. After removal of 0 bases from V and 0 bases from J, the junction contained 4 bases not matched to a gene. Germline lookup yields CDR1 MNHEY and CDR2 SVGAGI. The CDR3 extends over 17 amino acids.

This rearrangement joins TRBV6-2 or TRBV6-3 to TRBJ1-6; the match to TRBD1 covers 9 bases. The CDR3 extends over 17 amino acids. Per germline, CDR1 MNHEY and CDR2 SVGEGT. The V and J ends lost 5 bases and 2 bases, in that order; junction bases with no gene match: 7. CDR3 nucleotide sequence: TGTGCCAGCAGTGACGAACAGGGGGCACCCTATAATTCACCCCTCCACTTT. This encodes CASSDEQGAPYNSPLHF.

This clonotype has a count of ten or more. This sequence joins TRBV12-3 or TRBV12-4 and TRBJ1-6; weak D call: TRBD1 (5 bases). There are 14 residues in the CDR3. Trimming left V 6 bases short and J 10 bases short, with 16 bases between. For the CDR3, the DNA is TGTGCCAGCAGCCCCTCTTCGGGGGGGTCACCCCTCCACTTT. Its protein is CASSPSSGGSPLHF.

The rearrangement links TRBV18 to TRBJ2-6, with D hard to call. Germline V gives CDR1 KGHSH, CDR2 LQKENI. The CDR3 is 15 residues long. Between the trimmed V and J ends, which lost 5 bases and 1 base, there was a span of 9 bases. The CDR3 protein is CASSSGISGANVLTF. CDR3 in DNA: TGTGCCAGCTCATCAGGAATATCTGGGGCCAACGTCCTGACTTTC.

The genes are TRBV9 and TRBJ2-1, with D unresolved. The CDR3 extends over 16 amino acids. Germline V gene lookup returns CDR1 SGDLS and CDR2 YYNGEE. The V gene lost 0 bases and the J gene lost 0 bases, with 10 bases spanning the gap. The CDR3 DNA reads TGTGCCAGCAGCGTAGGTTGGTACGACTCCTACAATGAGCAGTTCTTC. It specifies CASSVGWYDSYNEQFF.

Ten or more counts support this clonotype. At one of its ends the junction is not consistent with the germline gene, which may arise from a read error. CDR3 nucleotides: TGCGCCAGCAGCTTGGCGGGGTTCGACGGCCTCTTC. Encoded protein: CASSLAGFDGLF. This sequence joins TRBV5-1 and TRBJ1-2; D not certain. CDR3 size: 12 residues. In germline, CDR1 is SGHRS, CDR2 YFSETQ.

CDR3 amino acids: CASSPTIYNEQFF. The CDR3 DNA follows: TGTGCCAGCTCACCAACGATCTACAATGAGCAGTTCTTC. The chain carries TRBV18 and TRBJ2-1; no firm D call. The CDR3 contains 13 residues. The V gene's germline CDR1 is KGHSH and CDR2 LQKENI. The V end lost 2 bases, the J end lost 3 bases, and 5 bases lay between the germline ends.

This clonotype appeared many times. The chain couples TRBV12-5 to TRBJ1-1; D unclear. This CDR3 spans 15 amino acids. Per the germline V gene, CDR1 is LGHNT and CDR2 is FRNRAP. V gave up 6 bases and J gave up 1 base, with 15 bases separating them. The CDR3 loop is CASGAEAESNTEAFF. CDR3 bases: TGTGCTAGTGGCGCTGAAGCAGAGTCGAACACTGAAGCTTTCTTT.

This clonotype was counted at least ten times. The chain employs TRBV6-9 and TRBJ2-2; 7 bases align to TRBD2. The germline CDR1 and CDR2 sequences are MNHGY and SVAAGI. The junction had 2 bases not matched to a gene; V was cut back by 3 bases and J by 1 base. The CDR3 loop spans 15 amino acids. As DNA, the CDR3 is TGTGCCAGCAGTTACGGGAGGCAGAACACCGGGGAGCTGTTTTTT. Protein sequence: CASSYGRQNTGELFF.

This clonotype has ten or more counts. V usage is TRBV28 and J usage is TRBJ2-1; TRBD2 might be the D (6 bases). The CDR3 is made up of 15 amino acids. Germline CDR1 is MDHEN and CDR2 is SYDVKM. Trimming took 8 bases from V and 7 from J, leaving 21 bases between them. The CDR3 DNA follows: TGTGCCAGCTTACAATCCCTCGGGGACTCGAATGAGCAGTTCTTC. Translating it yields CASLQSLGDSNEQFF.

This clonotype was seen at least ten times. This chain joins TRBV15 and TRBJ1-5; no definite D call. Germline V gene data show CDR1 as LNHNV and CDR2 as YYDKDF (reference sequence). V was clipped by 2 bases and J by 5 bases, with 7 bases between them. The CDR3 runs 13 residues. The CDR3 reads CATSRNVDQPQHF. CDR3 DNA: TGTGCCACCAGCAGAAATGTGGATCAGCCCCAGCATTTT.

In this sample, this clonotype turned up many times. V and J are TRBV27 and TRBJ1-1; 8 nucleotides line up with TRBD1. Germline CDR1 reads MNHEY; CDR2 reads SMNVEV (reference sequence). Losses at the gene ends were 6 bases for V and 5 bases for J; bases not matched to a gene: 14. CDR3 size: 16 residues. The CDR3 spells CASSQHSRGRLTEAFF. The CDR3 coding sequence is TGTGCCAGCAGCCAACACAGCAGGGGGCGATTAACTGAAGCTTTCTTT.

This clonotype has ten or more counts. The V call is TRBV6-2 or TRBV6-3, the J call TRBJ2-3, with a tentative D call TRBD1 (5 bases). CDR1 is MNHEY, CDR2 SVGEGT, per germline. V was pared by 5 bases and J by 2 bases, with 11 bases between. CDR3 length: 14 amino acids. CDR3 loop: CASSEVGHTDTQYF. The CDR3 DNA sequence: TGTGCCAGCAGTGAGGTCGGACACACAGATACGCAGTATTTT.

In DNA form, the CDR3 reads TGCGCCAGCAGCCCGGCGGGGACAGTGCAGCCCCAGCATTTT. Its translation is CASSPAGTVQPQHF. The V gene is TRBV5-1, the J gene TRBJ1-5; 7 bases line up with TRBD1. V dropped 4 bases and J dropped 7; count of bases not matched to a gene: 8. Germline loops: CDR1 SGHRS, CDR2 YFSETQ. The CDR3 runs 14 residues.